Sequencing of this T cell receptor beta chain was carried out in a study of blood T cells in healthy people across ages. Caucasian, healthy and from Russia, the donors were aged between about 6 and 90. The CDR3 runs to 13 residues. CDR1 is DFQATT and CDR2 is SNEGSKA in the germline V gene (reference sequence). The J segment lost 1 base and the V segment lost 8 bases, leaving 6 bases of the junction unmatched. For the second PCR, which ran for about 7 to 11 cycles, a sample-barcoded 5' primer and a J-beta primer mix were used. Each CDR3 protein is one row after TCRdb ran MiXCR on the 5' RACE reads. Here the sample spans around 940,000 distinct CDR3 sequences, roughly half being singletons. Whole-study findings and limits: Naive T cell percentage showed a strong correlation with TCR beta diversity. TCR beta diversity per million T cells fell roughly linearly with age. Unsorted PBMC material precluded a definitive naive versus antigen-experienced comparison.

In the case of this clonotype: The antigen remains undetermined.

The TCR sequence derives from a woman aged 60 to 75 in good health. The chain employs TRBV20-1 and TRBJ2-5; 8 positions match TRBD1. Sequenced input: blood. The CDR3 protein is CSRRTGGQETQYF. The CDR3 DNA follows: TGCAGTAGGAGAACAGGGGGCCAAGAGACCCAGTACTTC.